Shown below are 10 T cell receptor beta chains from a single sample sequenced in a study of shared clonotypes between healthy human individuals. Clones were sequenced by immunoSEQ multiplex PCR, and TCRdb holds only the in-frame ones, with some missing. The sample lists hundreds of thousands of clones; 90% to 97% were seen once. Sequenced input: naive CD4+ T cells sorted from blood. As for subset: CD45RA+ positively selected. These receptors were obtained from a woman under 40 in good health.

The gene calls are TRBV14 and TRBJ1-2; no reliable D call. Germline CDR1 reads SGHDN; CDR2 reads FVKESK. V shed 4 bases and J shed 2 bases, with 8 bases lying between them. The CDR3 extends over 13 amino acids. The CDR3 loop reads CASSPSLNYGYTF. CDR3 sequence (DNA): TGTGCCAGCAGCCCTTCATTAAACTATGGCTACACCTTC.

The CDR3 spells CSGSTYNEQFF. The CDR3, as DNA: TGCAGCGGTTCAACCTACAATGAGCAGTTCTTC. The rearrangement uses TRBV29-1 and TRBJ2-1, with D unresolved. The CDR3 sequence is 11 residues long. The germline V gene encodes CDR1 SQVTM and CDR2 ANQGSEA. V was clipped by 7 bases and J by 2 bases, with 6 bases between them.

V is TRBV12-5 and J is TRBJ1-1, with 9 bases aligning to TRBD1. The J segment lost 4 bases and the V segment lost 4 bases, leaving 7 bases of the junction unmatched. The CDR3 contains 15 residues. Germline CDR1 LGHNT, CDR2 FRNRAP. CDR3 coding DNA: TGTGCTAGTGGTTCGGGACAGGGTGGAGGCACTGAAGCTTTCTTT. Translated, it gives CASGSGQGGGTEAFF.

This clone was found once. This rearrangement joins TRBV7-9 to TRBJ2-5, with 8 bases matching TRBD2. The CDR3 is 15 amino acids. The trim removed 1 base at V and 5 bases at J, leaving 6 bases unmatched. In germline, CDR1 is SEHNR, CDR2 FQNEAQ (reference sequence). CDR3 loop: CASSLVGLAGETQYF. The CDR3 DNA is TGTGCCAGCAGCTTAGTTGGGTTAGCGGGGGAGACCCAGTACTTC.

This clone was seen a handful of times. This rearrangement joins TRBV7-6 to TRBJ2-1, with no clear D. The V and J ends lost 1 base and 2 bases respectively, with 9 bases between them. This CDR3 has 15 amino acids. The V gene's germline CDR1 is SGHVS and CDR2 FNYEAQ. CDR3 sequence: CASSLGVGPYNEQFF. The CDR3 DNA reads as TGTGCCAGCAGCTTAGGGGTAGGACCCTACAATGAGCAGTTCTTC.

This clone was detected only once. The chain is built from TRBV11-1 and TRBJ2-7, with 7 bases that match TRBD2. The trim removed 3 bases at V and 0 bases at J, leaving 5 bases unmatched. Germline values: CDR1 SGHAT, CDR2 FQDESV (reference sequence). The CDR3 loop spans 15 amino acids. The CDR3 DNA is TGTGCCAGCAGCTTGCGAGCGGGGCACTCCTACGAGCAGTACTTC. It is translated as CASSLRAGHSYEQYF.

The chain is built from TRBV27 and TRBJ2-2, with D perhaps TRBD2 (5 bases). CDR3 length: 16 residues. With 3 bases removed from V and 5 bases from J, the gap between germline ends came to 16 bases. In germline, CDR1 is MNHEY, CDR2 SMNVEV (reference sequence). The CDR3 bases are TGTGCCAGCAGTTTCGGACGGGAAACGGGGACCGGGGAGCTGTTTTTT. Protein product: CASSFGRETGTGELFF.

The CDR3 DNA is TGCGCCAGCAGCTTGGCCGGGACCCCCGGGCACGAGCAGTACTTC. Translation gives CASSLAGTPGHEQYF. This chain joins TRBV5-1 and TRBJ2-7; the D call may be TRBD1 or TRBD2 (5 bases each). Germline V gene sequence: CDR1 SGHRS, CDR2 YFSETQ. Trimming stripped 0 bases from V and 5 bases from J, with 15 bases between. The CDR3 is 15 residues long. The variable domain in full, completed from reference TRBV5-1 and TRBJ2-7, reads KAGVTQTPRYLIKTRGQQVTLSCSPISGHRSVSWYQQTPGQGLQFLFEYFSETQRNKGNFPGRFSGRQFSNSRSEMNVSTLELGDSALYLCASSLAGTPGHEQYFGPGTRLTVT.

The chain is built from TRBV30 and TRBJ2-5; D may be TRBD2 (6 bases). CDR1 is GTSNPN and CDR2 is SVGIG in the germline V gene (reference sequence). The length of the CDR3 is 16 residues. Trimming took off 3 bases at V and 5 bases at J, with 22 bases between the two ends. The CDR3 nucleotides read TGTGCCTGGAGCTTAAGCCTACTAGCAGGATGGGAGACCCAGTACTTC. It specifies CAWSLSLLAGWETQYF.

The rearrangement joins TRBV4-1 to TRBJ2-7, with D tentatively TRBD2 (6 bases). From germline, CDR1 is MGHRA and CDR2 YSYEKL. The CDR3 runs to 16 residues. V was shortened by 0 bases and J by 2 bases, with 14 bases between the two germline ends. The CDR3 is CASSQERAGLTYEQYF. CDR3 in DNA: TGCGCCAGCAGCCAAGAGAGGGCGGGATTAACCTACGAGCAGTACTTC.